The 32 T cell receptor beta chains listed next were all sequenced from one sample in a study of T cell repertoires in cytomegalovirus infection. Their specific antigens are unknown. One entry per CDR3 protein results from TCRdb running MiXCR on the reads. Of 310,000 or so distinct CDR3 sequences detected, roughly 25% appear once; the ten largest clones hold about 14%. Source: cultured PBMCs, taken from culture after CMV antigen stimulation. The source is a human donor in good health (CMV status not recorded). Some clones in this sample may be carry-over from other donors' samples.

The chain employs TRBV7-2 and TRBJ2-1, with 7 bases aligning to TRBD2. From germline, CDR1 is SGHTA and CDR2 FQGNSA. J lost 8 bases, V lost 3 bases, and 7 bases had no gene match. CDR3 length: 14 amino acids. The CDR3 spells CASSLAGEYDEQFF. CDR3 sequence (DNA): TGTGCCAGCAGCTTGGCGGGAGAGTATGATGAGCAGTTCTTC.

This clonotype was counted a few times. The gene calls are TRBV13 and TRBJ1-2; D possibly corresponds to TRBD1 (5 bases). CDR1 and CDR2 from the germline V gene are PRHDT and FYEKMQ (reference sequence). V was pared by 5 bases and J by 4 bases, with 20 bases between. The CDR3 covers 16 residues. CDR3 protein: CASSPSGRSGGYGYTF. In nucleotides, the CDR3 is TGTGCCAGCAGCCCCAGTGGGAGGAGCGGGGGCTATGGCTACACCTTC.

This clonotype has just a few counts. This rearrangement joins TRBV7-2 to TRBJ1-2, with D possibly TRBD1 on 6 matching bases. V lost 5 bases to trimming and J lost 9 bases, with 13 bases between them. Germline V gene lookup returns CDR1 SGHTA and CDR2 FQGNSA. The CDR3 length is 12 residues. CDR3 DNA: TGTGCCAGCAGCATTACAGGGTTGAGCTACACCTTC. Protein product: CASSITGLSYTF. The whole variable domain, remainder taken from reference TRBV7-2 and TRBJ1-2, is GAGVSQSPSNKVTEKGKDVELRCDPISGHTALYWYRQSLGQGLEFLIYFQGNSAPDKSGLPSDRFSAERTGGSVSTLTIQRTQQEDSAVYLCASSITGLSYTFGSGTRLTVV.

This chain joins TRBV7-2 and TRBJ2-3; no reliable D call. This CDR3 is 14 amino acids long. V lost 0 bases and J lost 1, with 5 bases in between. The germline CDR1 and CDR2 sequences are SGHTA and FQGNSA. The DNA of the CDR3 is TGTGCCAGCAGCTTAGCGTTGGGCACAGATACGCAGTATTTT. Protein: CASSLALGTDTQYF.

This clonotype was seen a handful of times. The rearrangement uses TRBV15 and TRBJ1-6; D is unresolved. V was pared by 3 bases and J by 5 bases, with 8 bases between. CDR3 length: 14 amino acids. In germline, CDR1 is LNHNV, CDR2 YYDKDF (reference sequence). The CDR3 region is CATSRNRDNSPLHF. Written as DNA, the CDR3 is TGTGCCACCAGCAGGAACAGAGATAATTCACCCCTCCACTTT.

The gene calls are TRBV19 and TRBJ1-5, with a possible D match to TRBD1 (6 bases). V dropped 4 bases and J dropped 6 bases, with 19 bases sitting between them. The CDR3 is 16 residues long. Per germline, CDR1 LNHDA and CDR2 SQIVND (reference sequence). The CDR3 region is CASSTHQGRGGQPQHF. The DNA for the CDR3 is TGTGCCAGTAGTACCCACCAGGGGCGCGGTGGTCAGCCCCAGCATTTT.

The chain recombines TRBV6-5 with TRBJ2-7, with 9 nucleotides matching TRBD2. Germline-derived CDR1 and CDR2 are MNHEY and SVGAGI. The V segment lost 0 bases and the J segment 2 bases; nucleotides outside the gene matches: 2. This CDR3 has 15 residues. The CDR3 nucleotides are TGTGCCAGCAGTTACTCGCGGGAGGGTACCTACGAGCAGTACTTC. It specifies CASSYSREGTYEQYF.

This clonotype showed up many times. The DNA for the CDR3 is TGTGCCAGCAGCTTAACTAGACTAGGCACAGATACGCAGTATTTT. This encodes CASSLTRLGTDTQYF. V is TRBV7-2 and J is TRBJ2-3, with TRBD2 as a possible D gene (6 bases). Per the germline V gene, CDR1 is SGHTA and CDR2 is FQGNSA. CDR3 length equals 15 residues. V shed 2 bases and J shed 1 base, with 10 bases lying between them.

The rearrangement joins TRBV11-2 to TRBJ2-3, with a tentative D call TRBD2 (5 bases). V gave up 0 bases and J gave up 7 bases, with 14 bases separating them. This CDR3 comprises 15 residues. Germline values: CDR1 SGHAT, CDR2 FQNNGV. The CDR3 region has the DNA TGTGCCAGCAGCTTAGATGTGGACGCGGGCCATACGCAGTATTTT. It codes for CASSLDVDAGHTQYF.

The chain couples TRBV7-6 to TRBJ2-1, with D hard to call. The V and J ends lost 5 bases and 9 bases respectively, with 11 bases between them. The CDR3 is 12 amino acids. The germline V gene encodes CDR1 SGHVS and CDR2 FNYEAQ. In nucleotides, the CDR3 is TGTGCCAGCAGCCCCTTCGATGGTGAGCAGTTCTTC. Translation gives CASSPFDGEQFF.

This clonotype was seen a few times. V gene TRBV4-1 combines with J gene TRBJ1-6, with D unresolved. Trimming shortened V by 0 bases and J by 8 bases, and 5 bases separated the two germline ends. Germline V gene lookup returns CDR1 MGHRA and CDR2 YSYEKL. The CDR3 is 13 residues long. CDR3: CASSQEGDSPLHF. CDR3 DNA: TGCGCCAGCAGCCAAGAAGGCGATTCACCCCTCCACTTT.

CDR3 DNA sequence: TGTGCCAGCAGCTCCGAGGGGAGCGGAACCTACGAGCAGTACGTC. The encoded protein is CASSSEGSGTYEQYV. J is TRBJ2-7 and V is TRBV7-9; D tentatively reads TRBD1 or TRBD2 (5 bases each). Trimming took off 4 bases at V and 2 bases at J, with 15 bases between the two ends. The CDR3 consists of 15 residues. Germline V lookup: CDR1 SEHNR, CDR2 FQNEAQ (reference sequence).

This clonotype was detected ten times or more. The gene calls are TRBV11-3 and TRBJ2-1; the match to TRBD2 covers 10 bases. This CDR3 has 17 amino acids. V shed 6 bases, J shed 2 bases, and the junction held 10 bases outside the gene matches. Germline V CDR1 and CDR2: SGHNT, YENEEA. The CDR3 DNA reads TGTGCCAGCAGTTATAGCGGGAGGCCTTCCGCCTACAATGAGCAGTTCTTC. Protein sequence: CASSYSGRPSAYNEQFF.

V and J are TRBV15 and TRBJ2-3; TRBD2 aligns across 12 bases. Looked up from germline, CDR1 is LNHNV and CDR2 is YYDKDF (reference sequence). After removal of 3 bases from V and 6 bases from J, the junction contained 7 bases not matched to a gene. This CDR3 contains 16 residues. In nucleotides, the CDR3 is TGTGCCACCAGCAGGAACAGACTAGCGGGAGCGGATACGCAGTATTTT. Its translation: CATSRNRLAGADTQYF. Looking up the rest from reference TRBV15 and TRBJ2-3 gives the full variable domain: DAMVIQNPRYQVTQFGKPVTLSCSQTLNHNVMYWYQQKSSQAPKLLFHYYDKDFNNEADTPDNFQSRRPNTSFCFLDIRSPGLGDTAMYLCATSRNRLAGADTQYFGPGTRLTVL.

The chain couples TRBV20-1 to TRBJ2-4, with D uncertain. CDR3 length: 11 amino acids. Deletions cut 3 bases from V and 8 bases from J, with 8 bases between. The germline gives CDR1 DFQATT, CDR2 SNEGSKA (reference sequence). The CDR3 nucleotides are TGCAGTGCTAGTCAAGTTGACATTCAGTACTTC. Its translation is CSASQVDIQYF.

The chain combines TRBV7-2 with TRBJ1-2; D gene uncertain. Looked up from germline, CDR1 is SGHTA and CDR2 is FQGNSA. The CDR3 sequence is 15 residues long. Trimming cost V 2 bases and J 3 bases, with 13 bases left between them. The CDR3 DNA sequence: TGTGCCAGCAGCTTATATATGCAGCCCCACTATGGCTACACCTTC. This gives the protein CASSLYMQPHYGYTF.

This clonotype was found many times. The CDR3 bases are TGTGCCAGCAGTTTTAATGGGAACACCGGGGAGCTGTTTTTT. The encoded protein is CASSFNGNTGELFF. This sequence joins TRBV7-2 and TRBJ2-2; D ambiguous. This CDR3 is 14 amino acids long. The V gene's germline CDR1 is SGHTA and CDR2 FQGNSA. The ends were cut back, 6 bases at V and 1 base at J, with 9 bases in the middle.

This clonotype has just a few counts. The chain links TRBV7-4 to TRBJ2-1; TRBD2 matches 8 bases. This CDR3 has 14 residues. The junction had 12 bases not matched to a gene; V was cut back by 9 bases and J by 8 bases. Germline loops: CDR1 SGHVT, CDR2 SQSDAQ. CDR3 residues: CASSDSGTGDEQFF. Written as DNA, the CDR3 is TGTGCCAGTTCGGATAGCGGGACTGGCGATGAGCAGTTCTTC.

The chain links TRBV11-3 to TRBJ2-3, with 15 bases matching TRBD2. The CDR3 has 20 amino acids. Germline V gene lookup returns CDR1 SGHNT and CDR2 YENEEA. V lost 6 bases and J lost 3; bases outside the gene matches: 16. CDR3 DNA sequence: TGTGCCAGCAGACTTGGACTAGCGGGAGGGCCTAGTGTCTTGACAGATACGCAGTATTTT. This sequence encodes CASRLGLAGGPSVLTDTQYF.

This chain joins TRBV10-2 and TRBJ2-2, with TRBD2 matching 9 bases. Trimming took 2 bases from V and 4 from J; bases not matched to a gene: 2. This CDR3 contains 15 residues. Germline CDR1 is WSHSY and CDR2 is SAAADI. CDR3 coding DNA: TGCGCCAGCAGTGAGGCGGGAGGGCGCACCGGGGAGCTGTTTTTT. Its protein product is CASSEAGGRTGELFF.

This chain's CDR3 is CASSYRRTPQETQYF. CDR3 nucleotide sequence: TGTGCCAGCAGTTACAGGAGGACACCGCAAGAGACCCAGTACTTC. This sequence joins TRBV6-2 or TRBV6-3 and TRBJ2-5, with D possibly called TRBD1 or TRBD2 (5 bases each). The V gene's germline CDR1 is MNHEY and CDR2 SVGEGT. CDR3 size: 15 residues. V dropped 2 bases and J dropped 2 bases, with 12 bases sitting between them.

This clonotype was found a few times. CDR3 sequence reads: CASSNKNRDRPYEQYF. In DNA, the CDR3 is TGTGCCAGCAGTAACAAGAACCGGGACAGACCCTACGAGCAGTACTTC. The rearrangement links TRBV6-2 or TRBV6-3 to TRBJ2-7; 7 nucleotides align to TRBD1. The junction had 12 bases not matched to a gene; V was cut back by 5 bases and J by 2 bases. The CDR3 extends over 16 amino acids. Germline V gene data show CDR1 as MNHEY and CDR2 as SVGEGT.

This clonotype was detected ten times or more. The chain links TRBV7-8 to TRBJ2-1; 11 bases match TRBD2. This CDR3 region has 19 residues. Germline CDR1 and CDR2: SGHVS and FQNEAQ. V trimming: 2 bases; J trimming: 7 bases; junction bases outside the gene matches: 16. This chain's CDR3 is CASSLWAVAGGPRGNEQFF. As DNA, the CDR3 is TGTGCCAGCAGCTTATGGGCGGTAGCGGGAGGGCCGAGGGGAAATGAGCAGTTCTTC.

This clonotype appeared a few times. The chain recombines TRBV11-3 with TRBJ2-1; weak D call: TRBD2 (6 bases). The CDR3 totals 12 residues. Germline values: CDR1 SGHNT, CDR2 YENEEA. The V and J ends lost 3 bases and 10 bases respectively, with 10 bases between them. The CDR3 nucleotides are TGTGCCAGCAGCTTCGGGGGAAGGGAGCAGTTCTTC. This encodes CASSFGGREQFF.

This clonotype was picked up many times. The chain employs TRBV7-2 and TRBJ1-5; a weak D match, TRBD1 (5 bases). The CDR3 runs to 14 residues. The germline gives CDR1 SGHTA, CDR2 FQGNSA. Trimming took 5 bases from V and 7 from J, leaving 15 bases between them. The CDR3 spells CASSLRGGNQPQHF. For the CDR3, the DNA is TGTGCCAGCAGCCTACGGGGGGGGAACCAGCCCCAGCATTTT.

This clonotype has just a few counts. The rearrangement links TRBV6-5 to TRBJ1-6; 7 bases line up with TRBD1. The CDR3 loop spans 16 amino acids. Germline assignment: CDR1 MNHEY and CDR2 SVGAGI. V lost 6 bases, J lost 8 bases, and 13 bases stayed unmatched. CDR3 coding DNA: TGTGCCAGCAGATTCTCGACAGGGCGCCTGGATTCACCCCTCCACTTT. Translating gives CASRFSTGRLDSPLHF.

The chain recombines TRBV19 with TRBJ2-1, with 7 positions matching TRBD2. J lost 8 bases, V lost 3 bases, and 16 bases had no gene match. The CDR3 runs to 17 residues. Germline V gene lookup returns CDR1 LNHDA and CDR2 SQIVND (reference sequence). The CDR3, as DNA: TGTGCCAGTAGTATCCAGCTAGCGGTAGGGCTAGTGGATGAGCAGTTCTTC. This gives the protein CASSIQLAVGLVDEQFF.

V gene TRBV19 combines with J gene TRBJ1-2; 9 bases are a match to TRBD1. V lost 6 bases, J lost 10 bases, and 15 bases stayed unmatched. The CDR3 is 15 residues long. CDR1 and CDR2 from the germline V gene are LNHDA and SQIVND (reference sequence). The CDR3 coding sequence is TGTGCCAGTAGACCACAGGGGGCGACGGGTCTTGTCTACACCTTC. This sequence encodes CASRPQGATGLVYTF.

At least ten counts were recorded for this clonotype. This rearrangement joins TRBV7-2 to TRBJ1-5; tentative D call: TRBD1 (6 bases). V lost 4 bases, J lost 5 bases, and 9 bases lay in between. Germline V gene data show CDR1 as SGHTA and CDR2 as FQGNSA. This CDR3 is 13 amino acids long. The CDR3 nucleotides are TGTGCCAGCAGCTCAAGGGGGGATCAGCCCCAGCATTTT. Amino acid sequence: CASSSRGDQPQHF.

A few counts support this clonotype. This rearrangement joins TRBV2 to TRBJ2-2; D unresolved. In germline, CDR1 is SNHLY, CDR2 FYNNEI. With 6 bases removed from V and 1 base from J, the gap between germline ends came to 9 bases. This CDR3 is 14 amino acids long. The CDR3 coding sequence is TGTGCCAGCAGAGTCGACATGAACACCGGGGAGCTGTTTTTT. Translation: CASRVDMNTGELFF. Full variable domain (missing parts from reference TRBV2 and TRBJ2-2): EPEVTQTPSHQVTQMGQEVILRCVPISNHLYFYWYRQILGQKVEFLVSFYNNEISEKSEIFDDQFSVERPDGSNFTLKIRSTKLEDSAMYFCASRVDMNTGELFFGEGSRLTVL.

This chain uses TRBV12-3 or TRBV12-4 with TRBJ1-1; D is undetermined. Trimming stripped 3 bases from V and 0 bases from J, with 2 bases between. The CDR3 runs to 12 residues. The CDR3 spells CASSFVNTEAFF. CDR3 coding DNA: TGTGCCAGCAGTTTTGTGAACACTGAAGCTTTCTTT.

The sample holds many counts of this clonotype. In DNA, the CDR3 is TGCGCCAGCAGCTTGGCCGGCGACAGGGGAGCTTTCTTT. It codes for CASSLAGDRGAFF. This sequence joins TRBV5-1 and TRBJ1-1; TRBD1 agrees at 8 bases. Germline V CDR1 and CDR2: SGHRS, YFSETQ. This CDR3 comprises 13 residues. V shed 0 bases and J 10 bases; nucleotides not matched to a gene: 5. Combining the CDR3 with reference TRBV5-1 and TRBJ1-1 gives the whole variable domain KAGVTQTPRYLIKTRGQQVTLSCSPISGHRSVSWYQQTPGQGLQFLFEYFSETQRNKGNFPGRFSGRQFSNSRSEMNVSTLELGDSALYLCASSLAGDRGAFFGQGTRLTVV.